This TCR beta chain was captured by sequencing in a study of lymphopenia after photon versus proton radiotherapy. Assay: immunoSEQ multiplex PCR; the TCRdb copy retains only in-frame clones and omits some. The sample lists fewer than 25,000 clones; 75% to 90% were seen once. CDR1 and CDR2 from the germline V gene are SGHVS and FQNEAQ. With 4 bases removed from V and 10 bases from J, the gap between germline ends came to 11 bases. This CDR3 spans 11 amino acids. This clone was recorded once. The sequence was collected from a middle-aged man with gastric cancer. The chain carries TRBV7-8 and TRBJ2-7; no definite D call. The sample consisted of peripheral blood, taken from a patient treated with photon-based radiotherapy. The CDR3 DNA reads as TGTGCCAGCAGCTACGATCGAGTACAGTACTTC. Translation gives CASSYDRVQYF. The complete variable domain, with remaining parts taken from reference TRBV7-8 and TRBJ2-7, reads GAGVSQSPRYKVAKRGQDVALRCDPISGHVSLFWYQQALGQGPEFLTYFQNEAQLDKSGLPSDRFFAERPEGSVSTLKIQRTQQEDSAVYLCASSYDRVQYFGPGTRLTVT.